Listed here are 26 T cell receptor beta chains from one sample, sequenced in a study of a mutant IDH1 vaccine in newly diagnosed glioma. The time point was: week 47, end of study. Each vaccine dose was 300 ug of mutant IDH1 20-mer peptide, with topical imiquimod. TCRdb's table, derived via immunoSEQ multiplex PCR, lists solely in-frame clones and lacks some. This table holds 56,000 or so clones, 60% to 80% found once. The antigens these receptors bind are not known. The specimen was PBMCs, collected from a glioma patient whose treatment included an IDH1 peptide vaccine. The source of these receptors is a man aged 45-60 years with glioma.

The rearrangement links TRBV6-5 to TRBJ2-7; no clear D gene. The germline V gene has CDR1 MNHEY and CDR2 SVGAGI. Trimming pared 6 bases from V and 11 bases from J, leaving 20 bases between. The CDR3 runs to 13 residues. CDR3 loop: CASSSGSTRQKYF. CDR3 coding DNA: TGTGCCAGCAGCTCCGGGTCCACTCGTCAAAAGTACTTC.

This clone was counted only a few times. The chain is built from TRBV7-9 and TRBJ1-2; D ambiguous. Germline CDR1 reads SEHNR; CDR2 reads FQNEAQ (reference sequence). CDR3 size: 11 residues. V was pared by 0 bases and J by 8 bases, with 4 bases between. In DNA form, the CDR3 reads TGTGCCAGCAGCTTAGCCGGAGGCTACACCTTC. This gives the protein CASSLAGGYTF.

This chain links TRBV4-2 with TRBJ1-1, with D unclear. This CDR3 spans 14 amino acids. Looked up from germline, CDR1 is LGHNA and CDR2 is YNFKEQ. Trimming removed 4 bases at V and 4 bases at J, with 13 bases between. CDR3 DNA sequence: TGTGCCAGCAGCCTCAGTTACCGGCTCACTGAAGCTTTCTTT. Translation: CASSLSYRLTEAFF.

The V and J genes are TRBV5-1 and TRBJ2-1, with D uncertain. Trimming stripped 4 bases from V and 6 bases from J, with 11 bases between. CDR1 and CDR2 (germline): SGHRS, YFSETQ. This CDR3 has 13 amino acids. The CDR3 DNA sequence: TGCGCCAGCAGCCTCGGCCTTGTCAATGAGCAGTTCTTC. Translating gives CASSLGLVNEQFF.

The chain uses TRBV30 and TRBJ2-3; TRBD1 aligns across 7 bases. The CDR3 extends over 12 amino acids. The V gene end was trimmed by 8 bases and the J gene end by 1 base; junction bases not matched to a gene: 3. Germline V gene sequence: CDR1 GTSNPN, CDR2 SVGIG (reference sequence). The chain's CDR3 is CARDSRTDTQYF. The DNA of the CDR3 is TGTGCCAGGGACAGCCGCACAGATACGCAGTATTTT.

J is TRBJ1-4 and V is TRBV19, with 7 bases aligning to TRBD1. V was pared by 8 bases and J by 8 bases, with 14 bases of the junction left unmatched. The CDR3 is made up of 15 amino acids. Germline V CDR1 and CDR2: LNHDA, SQIVND (reference sequence). Written as DNA, the CDR3 is TGTGCCAGTGGGAACGGGGACAGCGGGAAGGAAAAACTGTTTTTT. Protein: CASGNGDSGKEKLFF.

This rearrangement joins TRBV7-9 to TRBJ2-3; no clear D gene. The CDR3 is 11 amino acids. CDR1 and CDR2 (germline): SEHNR, FQNEAQ (reference sequence). Deletions cut 6 bases from V and 3 bases from J, with 4 bases between. The CDR3 sequence is CASRGTDTQYF. CDR3 in DNA: TGTGCCAGCAGGGGGACAGATACGCAGTATTTT.

This clone was detected only once. J is TRBJ2-7 and V is TRBV5-4, with a possible D match to TRBD1 (6 bases). CDR3 length equals 14 residues. Trimming took 2 bases from V and 5 from J, leaving 14 bases between them. Germline V lookup: CDR1 SGHNT, CDR2 YYREEE (reference sequence). The CDR3 DNA follows: TGTGCCAGCAGCTTTTGGACAGAGATCGACGAGCAGTACTTC. Translating gives CASSFWTEIDEQYF.

This clone was counted a single time. CDR3: CAWWEAGSVYHEQYF. In DNA form, the CDR3 reads TGTGCCTGGTGGGAGGCAGGCTCCGTGTACCACGAGCAGTACTTC. The chain employs TRBV30 and TRBJ2-7, with a weak D call TRBD2 (6 bases). The CDR3 length is 15 residues. Germline V lookup: CDR1 GTSNPN, CDR2 SVGIG (reference sequence). Trimming stripped 5 bases from V and 5 bases from J, with 22 bases between. The variable domain in full, with the rest retrieved from reference TRBV30 and TRBJ2-7, is SQTIHQWPATLVQPVGSPLSLECTVEGTSNPNLYWYRQAAGRGLQLLFYSVGIGQISSEVPQNLSASRPQDRQFILSSKKLLLSDSGFYLCAWWEAGSVYHEQYFGPGTRLTVT.

The chain has TRBV7-2 and TRBJ1-1; D gene unclear. CDR1 SGHTA and CDR2 FQGNSA come from the germline V gene. The CDR3 is 13 amino acids. The ends were cut back, 2 bases at V and 4 bases at J, with 8 bases in the middle. The CDR3 DNA reads as TGTGCCAGCAGCTTAAGTGTCCCCACTGAAGCTTTCTTT. This sequence encodes CASSLSVPTEAFF.

The chain employs TRBV28 and TRBJ1-5; the D is unclear. Trimming cost V 2 bases and J 8 bases, with 13 bases left between them. Germline loops: CDR1 MDHEN, CDR2 SYDVKM. The CDR3 length is 14 residues. This CDR3 is CASSLPGSGKPQHF. The CDR3 DNA follows: TGTGCCAGCAGTTTACCGGGTTCCGGGAAGCCCCAGCATTTT.

This clone was observed a single time. The chain couples TRBV7-2 to TRBJ2-7; 8 positions agree with TRBD1. Germline assignment: CDR1 SGHTA and CDR2 FQGNSA. The CDR3 covers 16 residues. Losses at the gene ends were 0 bases for V and 1 base for J; bases not matched to a gene: 5. The DNA for the CDR3 is TGTGCCAGCAGCTTAGCTTTAACAGGGGGGTCCTACGAGCAGTACTTC. Its protein product is CASSLALTGGSYEQYF.

This clone was counted a single time. This CDR3 reads CSVGAKGHTYGYTF. In DNA, the CDR3 is TGCAGCGTTGGGGCAAAGGGACATACCTATGGCTACACCTTC. The chain recombines TRBV29-1 with TRBJ1-2, with a weak D call TRBD1 (6 bases). V was trimmed by 4 bases and J by 4 bases, leaving 16 bases between them. CDR3 length: 14 amino acids. Germline V lookup: CDR1 SQVTM, CDR2 ANQGSEA.

The chain joins TRBV9 to TRBJ1-2, with D possibly matching TRBD1 (5 bases). There are 18 residues in the CDR3. V lost 4 bases and J lost 4, with 26 bases in between. Germline V gene data show CDR1 as SGDLS and CDR2 as YYNGEE. Here the CDR3 reads CASSPSWGRGSGGYGYTF. The DNA for the CDR3 is TGTGCCAGCAGCCCGTCGTGGGGGAGAGGGTCGGGAGGCTATGGCTACACCTTC. Looking up the rest from reference TRBV9 and TRBJ1-2 gives the full variable domain: DSGVTQTPKHLITATGQRVTLRCSPRSGDLSVYWYQQSLDQGLQFLIQYYNGEERAKGNILERFSAQQFPDLHSELNLSSLELGDSALYFCASSPSWGRGSGGYGYTFGSGTRLTVV.

The chain links TRBV5-1 to TRBJ2-7, with D hard to call. The V and J ends lost 3 bases and 0 bases respectively, with 7 bases between them. This CDR3 is 13 amino acids long. Germline assignment: CDR1 SGHRS and CDR2 YFSETQ. In DNA, the CDR3 is TGCGCCAGCAGCTCTGCGAGCTCCTACGAGCAGTACTTC. Encoded protein: CASSSASSYEQYF.

The V and J genes are TRBV7-6 and TRBJ2-6; D is ambiguous. The CDR3 length is 16 residues. Germline V CDR1 and CDR2: SGHVS, FNYEAQ. The V and J ends lost 3 bases and 4 bases respectively, with 13 bases between them. The CDR3 loop reads CASSFLPGEGANVLTF. For the CDR3, the DNA is TGTGCCAGCAGCTTCTTGCCGGGCGAGGGGGCCAACGTCCTGACTTTC. Based on the CDR3 plus reference TRBV7-6 and TRBJ2-6, the full variable domain is GAGVSQSPRYKVTKRGQDVALRCDPISGHVSLYWYRQALGQGPEFLTYFNYEAQQDKSGLPNDRFSAERPEGSISTLTIQRTEQRDSAMYRCASSFLPGEGANVLTFGAGSRLTVL.

This chain uses TRBV19 with TRBJ2-5; D not certain. Trimming took 3 bases from V and 4 from J, leaving 6 bases between them. The germline V gene has CDR1 LNHDA and CDR2 SQIVND (reference sequence). The CDR3 totals 12 residues. The CDR3 DNA sequence: TGTGCCAGTAGTATCGACGCAGAGACCCAGTACTTC. This codes for CASSIDAETQYF. Full variable domain (rest looked up from reference TRBV19 and TRBJ2-5): DGGITQSPKYLFRKEGQNVTLSCEQNLNHDAMYWYRQDPGQGLRLIYYSQIVNDFQKGDIAEGYSVSREKKESFPLTVTSAQKNPTAFYLCASSIDAETQYFGPGTRLLVL.

The rearrangement joins TRBV5-1 to TRBJ1-4; the match to TRBD1 covers 8 bases. The junction had 8 bases not matched to a gene; V was cut back by 2 bases and J by 8 bases. CDR3 length: 15 amino acids. Germline assignment: CDR1 SGHRS and CDR2 YFSETQ. The CDR3 coding sequence is TGCGCCAGCAGCTTACAGGGGGAGGGAATCGAAAAACTGTTTTTT. Translation gives CASSLQGEGIEKLFF.

This clone showed up just a few times. This rearrangement joins TRBV29-1 to TRBJ2-2; 7 bases fit TRBD1. CDR1 and CDR2 from the germline V gene are SQVTM and ANQGSEA. The CDR3 runs 14 residues. V trimming: 4 bases; J trimming: 7 bases; junction bases outside the gene matches: 9. CDR3 protein: CSVAGTNRGGELFF. The CDR3 DNA sequence: TGCAGCGTTGCCGGGACAAACAGGGGCGGGGAGCTGTTTTTT.

The chain has TRBV6-1 and TRBJ1-2, with 8 bases aligning to TRBD1. Germline CDR1 MNHNS, CDR2 SASEGT. The J segment lost 4 bases and the V segment lost 7 bases, leaving 5 bases of the junction unmatched. This CDR3 region has 13 residues. In DNA form, the CDR3 reads TGTGCCAGCAAGGGACAGGCGACCTATGGCTACACCTTC. As protein: CASKGQATYGYTF.

This sequence joins TRBV19 and TRBJ2-7; D unclear. The V end lost 4 bases, the J end lost 6 bases, and 10 bases lay between the germline ends. Germline CDR1 is LNHDA and CDR2 is SQIVND (reference sequence). The CDR3 loop spans 12 amino acids. CDR3: CASSTQVGEQYF. In nucleotides, the CDR3 is TGTGCCAGTAGTACCCAGGTAGGCGAGCAGTACTTC.

This clone was picked up a small number of times. This chain joins TRBV30 and TRBJ1-5; unclear D gene. V was cut by 2 bases and J by 2 bases, with 10 bases left in between. The V gene's germline CDR1 is GTSNPN and CDR2 SVGIG (reference sequence). The length of the CDR3 is 14 residues. The CDR3 nucleotides read TGTGCCTGGAGTACGGGGAACGGCAATCAGCCCCAGCATTTT. Its protein product is CAWSTGNGNQPQHF.

The chain is built from TRBV14 and TRBJ2-5; no firm D call. This CDR3 is built from 14 residues. The germline gives CDR1 SGHDN, CDR2 FVKESK. Trimming cost V 4 bases and J 3 bases, with 12 bases left between them. The CDR3 loop is CASSRQRTKETQYF. CDR3 DNA sequence: TGTGCCAGCAGCCGGCAGAGAACAAAAGAGACCCAGTACTTC.

This clone was detected a few times. The chain joins TRBV1 to TRBJ1-2; the listed D gene, TRBD1, was not tested against the DNA. TRBV1 is tagged as a pseudogene. The CDR3 sequence is 17 residues long. The DNA for the CDR3 is TGCACCAGCAGCCAAGATGGTCGAGACAGTCCTAACTATGGCTACACCTTC. As protein: CTSSQDGRDSPNYGYTF.

This clone was seen a single time. The chain combines TRBV7-2 with TRBJ2-7; D is uncertain. This CDR3 is built from 14 residues. V lost 5 bases and J 0 bases, leaving 11 bases between the germline ends. Germline CDR1 and CDR2: SGHTA and FQGNSA. The DNA of the CDR3 is TGTGCCAGCAGCCCCGGGCCTCGCTCCTACGAGCAGTACTTC. This sequence encodes CASSPGPRSYEQYF.

The chain employs TRBV30 and TRBJ2-1; D might be TRBD2 (5 bases). Trimming removed 0 bases from V and 2 bases from J, with 11 bases in between. The V gene's germline CDR1 is GTSNPN and CDR2 SVGIG (reference sequence). The CDR3 spans 15 residues. CDR3 region: CAWSVLGSPYNEQFF. DNA for the CDR3: TGTGCCTGGAGTGTACTGGGGAGCCCCTACAATGAGCAGTTCTTC.